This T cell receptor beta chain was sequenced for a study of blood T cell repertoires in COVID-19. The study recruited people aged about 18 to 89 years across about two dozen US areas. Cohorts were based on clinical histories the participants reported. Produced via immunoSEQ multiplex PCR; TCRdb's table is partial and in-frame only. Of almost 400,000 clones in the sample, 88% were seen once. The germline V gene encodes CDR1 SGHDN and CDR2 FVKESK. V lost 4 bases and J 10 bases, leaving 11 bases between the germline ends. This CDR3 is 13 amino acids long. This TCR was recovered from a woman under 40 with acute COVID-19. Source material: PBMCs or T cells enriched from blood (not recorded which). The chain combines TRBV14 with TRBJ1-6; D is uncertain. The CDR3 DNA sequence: TGTGCCAGCAGCCGATCAGGCGCGTCACCCCTCCACTTT. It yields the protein CASSRSGASPLHF.